This TCR beta chain was obtained from a study of cytomegalovirus exposure and HLA in healthy donors. The study, taken as a whole, reports: For cytomegalovirus status, the classifier reportedly gave diagnoses with high specificity and sensitivity. DRB1 showed the most TCR associations and HLA-C the fewest in a later analysis, as rates varied by HLA locus.

With regard to this clone: Its antigen remains unidentified.

Healthy bone marrow donors made up the cohort. The PCR ran on 60 Vbeta and 13 Jbeta primers. Measured with immunoSEQ multiplex PCR; TCRdb has only the in-frame clones, and not every one. This repertoire shows 99,000 or so clones, about four fifths found once; its top ten account for under 4.5%. The clonotype comes from a female donor in good health and CMV-seropositive. The sequencing sample was made of PBMCs.

The CDR3 loop is CSAPGQGTDTQYF. The CDR3 coding sequence is TGCAGCGCGCCGGGACAAGGGACAGATACGCAGTATTTT. V is TRBV29-1 and J is TRBJ2-3; TRBD1 is a possible D gene (6 bases). The CDR3 totals 13 residues. Germline CDR1 SQVTM, CDR2 ANQGSEA. Deletions cut 7 bases from V and 3 bases from J, with 14 bases between.